This T cell receptor (beta chain) was identified in a study of response to subunit inactivated influenza vaccine. General study results and limits: The authors put forward the suggestion that each seasonal influenza vaccination may bring in only a limited number of new T cells.

A note on this clonotype: No antigen is known for it.

Germline CDR1 is SGHVS and CDR2 is FQNEAQ. The CDR3 sequence is 12 residues long. Deletions cut 6 bases from V and 6 bases from J, with 8 bases between. TCRdb called the RT-PCR reads again in MiXCR, with one record for every CDR3 protein. The profile shows about 580,000 distinct CDR3 sequences, approximately 14% of them singletons. This specimen was PBMCs from blood, taken 11 to 12 days after vaccination. The chain recombines TRBV7-8 with TRBJ1-4; unclear D gene. This TCR came from a man aged 45-60 years who received an inactivated influenza vaccine. CDR3 sequence (DNA): TGTGCCAGCAGTAGACACGATGAAAAACTGTTTTTT. Translated: CASSRHDEKLFF. Complete variable domain (other parts from reference TRBV7-8 and TRBJ1-4): GAGVSQSPRYKVAKRGQDVALRCDPISGHVSLFWYQQALGQGPEFLTYFQNEAQLDKSGLPSDRFFAERPEGSVSTLKIQRTQQEDSAVYLCASSRHDEKLFFGSGTQLSVL.